Here is one TCR beta chain with its context. With 9 bases clipped from V and 1 base from J, the junction kept 12 bases outside the gene matches. Germline V gene lookup returns CDR1 WSHSY and CDR2 SAAADI. The CDR3 is 17 residues long. The sample originates from a study of Graves' ophthalmopathy and Graves' hyperthyroidism. RNA transcripts yielded amplified TCR beta CDR3 regions. First-round RT-PCR used HTBI primers; second-round multiplex PCR followed. TCRdb reanalysed the multiplex PCR reads using MiXCR and keeps one entry per CDR3 protein. The table has around 1,200,000 distinct CDR3 sequences, about 36% seen once.

The sample was peripheral blood or thyroid tissue (not recorded which). The chain carries TRBV10-2 and TRBJ2-2, with TRBD1 matching 9 bases. The TCR originated in an adult man with Graves' hyperthyroidism. CDR3 in DNA: TGCGCCAGGGTAAAAGGACAGGGGCTAATGAACACCGGGGAGCTGTTTTTT. Translation gives CARVKGQGLMNTGELFF.